These 12 T cell receptor beta chains share one sample of origin, sequenced in a study of blood T cell repertoires in COVID-19. Assay used: immunoSEQ multiplex PCR; TCRdb lists only in-frame clones, some missing. The sample contains about 83,000 clones, around 86% of which appear only once. Sequenced material: peripheral blood. These receptors were taken from a man aged 45-65 years with active COVID-19.

J is TRBJ1-2 and V is TRBV19; D not certain. CDR3 size: 13 residues. Trimming left V 5 bases short and J 8 bases short, with 15 bases between. Germline V gene lookup returns CDR1 LNHDA and CDR2 SQIVND (reference sequence). The chain's CDR3 is CASSWAAGGGYTF. DNA of the CDR3: TGTGCCAGTAGTTGGGCGGCGGGAGGAGGCTACACCTTC.

The chain couples TRBV3-1 (or the pseudogene TRBV3-2) to TRBJ2-2, with 8 bases lining up with TRBD1. The CDR3 loop spans 16 amino acids. V trimming: 4 bases; J trimming: 0 bases; junction bases outside the gene matches: 4. The germline CDR1 and CDR2 sequences are LGHDT and YNNKEL (reference sequence). The CDR3, as DNA: TGTGCCAGCAGCCGACGGACAGGGACGAACACCGGGGAGCTGTTTTTT. Encoded protein: CASSRRTGTNTGELFF.

The chain carries TRBV28 and TRBJ2-1, with D possibly being TRBD2 (5 bases). CDR3 length: 12 amino acids. V gave up 8 bases and J gave up 7 bases, with 12 bases separating them. CDR1 is MDHEN and CDR2 is SYDVKM in the germline V gene. Here the CDR3 DNA reads TGTGCCAGCGAGGGCCCTTCGAATGAGCAGTTCTTC. This gives the protein CASEGPSNEQFF.

The chain uses TRBV3-1 (or the pseudogene TRBV3-2) and TRBJ2-5, with 8 bases fitting TRBD2. Losses at the gene ends were 4 bases for V and 5 bases for J; bases not matched to a gene: 6. The germline gives CDR1 LGHDT, CDR2 YNNKEL (reference sequence). The CDR3 runs to 14 residues. CDR3 nucleotides: TGTGCCAGCAGCCTACTAGCGGTCGTGGAGACCCAGTACTTC. Encoded protein: CASSLLAVVETQYF.

The J gene is TRBJ2-1, the V gene TRBV29-1, with 7 bases aligning to TRBD2. The CDR3 contains 12 residues. Germline V lookup: CDR1 SQVTM, CDR2 ANQGSEA. V lost 7 bases to trimming and J lost 7 bases; unmatched junction nucleotides: 7. CDR3 DNA: TGCAGCGGGGCTAGCGGAGAGAATGAGCAGTTCTTC. Residues: CSGASGENEQFF.

The rearrangement joins TRBV7-2 to TRBJ1-3, with unresolved D. Germline V gene data show CDR1 as SGHTA and CDR2 as FQGNSA. The CDR3 is 17 amino acids. V lost 3 bases and J lost 0, with 15 bases in between. CDR3 residues: CASSFLAAASSGNTIYF. The CDR3 bases are TGTGCCAGCAGCTTTCTGGCCGCTGCAAGCTCTGGAAACACCATATATTTT.

Only one count was recorded for this clone. Other DNA sequences in this sample translate to the same CDR3. The rearrangement links TRBV30 to TRBJ1-5; D uncertain. CDR1 and CDR2 from the germline V gene are GTSNPN and SVGIG (reference sequence). The CDR3 is made up of 13 amino acids. Trimming took 5 bases from V and 4 from J, leaving 12 bases between them. This CDR3 reads CAWSGGPNQPQHF. DNA of the CDR3: TGTGCCTGGTCAGGAGGGCCTAATCAGCCCCAGCATTTT.

This chain uses TRBV3-1 (or the pseudogene TRBV3-2) with TRBJ1-2; D gene uncertain. Per germline, CDR1 LGHDT and CDR2 YNNKEL (reference sequence). Trimming took 5 bases from V and 8 from J, leaving 12 bases between them. The CDR3 length is 12 residues. The DNA of the CDR3 is TGTGCCAGCAGCTCCCCTGGCCAGGGCTACACCTTC. Encoded protein: CASSSPGQGYTF.

The chain carries TRBV18 and TRBJ2-7, with D tentatively TRBD2 (6 bases). With 3 bases removed from V and 5 bases from J, the gap between germline ends came to 11 bases. The CDR3 has 13 amino acids. CDR1 KGHSH and CDR2 LQKENI come from the germline V gene. CDR3 sequence reads: CASSPRRGHEQYF. As DNA, the CDR3 is TGTGCCAGCTCACCCCGGAGGGGCCACGAGCAGTACTTC.

This chain links TRBV11-2 with TRBJ1-1; weak D call: TRBD1 (5 bases). The V gene lost 4 bases and the J gene lost 3 bases, with 12 bases spanning the gap. Germline loops: CDR1 SGHAT, CDR2 FQNNGV. The CDR3 consists of 14 residues. CDR3 protein: CASSYYGGDTEAFF. The CDR3 DNA sequence: TGTGCCAGCAGCTATTACGGGGGTGACACTGAAGCTTTCTTT. The whole variable domain, remainder taken from reference TRBV11-2 and TRBJ1-1, is EAGVAQSPRYKIIEKRQSVAFWCNPISGHATLYWYQQILGQGPKLLIQFQNNGVVDDSQLPKDRFSAERLKGVDSTLKIQPAKLEDSAVYLCASSYYGGDTEAFFGQGTRLTVV.

The chain employs TRBV29-1 and TRBJ2-3; D gene ambiguous. The V gene lost 6 bases and the J gene lost 2 bases, with 9 bases spanning the gap. Per the germline V gene, CDR1 is SQVTM and CDR2 is ANQGSEA. The CDR3 is made up of 12 amino acids. In DNA, the CDR3 is TGCAGCGTCAAGCTTACCACAGATACGCAGTATTTT. It is translated as CSVKLTTDTQYF.

This chain uses TRBV3-1 (or the pseudogene TRBV3-2) with TRBJ1-6; tentatively, D is TRBD1 (6 bases). CDR1 and CDR2 from the germline V gene are LGHDT and YNNKEL (reference sequence). The CDR3 spans 15 residues. Trimming took off 1 base at V and 7 bases at J, with 11 bases between the two ends. As DNA, the CDR3 is TGTGCCAGCAGCCAAGGGGGGGGGCAGAATTCACCCCTCCACTTT. Its protein product is CASSQGGGQNSPLHF.